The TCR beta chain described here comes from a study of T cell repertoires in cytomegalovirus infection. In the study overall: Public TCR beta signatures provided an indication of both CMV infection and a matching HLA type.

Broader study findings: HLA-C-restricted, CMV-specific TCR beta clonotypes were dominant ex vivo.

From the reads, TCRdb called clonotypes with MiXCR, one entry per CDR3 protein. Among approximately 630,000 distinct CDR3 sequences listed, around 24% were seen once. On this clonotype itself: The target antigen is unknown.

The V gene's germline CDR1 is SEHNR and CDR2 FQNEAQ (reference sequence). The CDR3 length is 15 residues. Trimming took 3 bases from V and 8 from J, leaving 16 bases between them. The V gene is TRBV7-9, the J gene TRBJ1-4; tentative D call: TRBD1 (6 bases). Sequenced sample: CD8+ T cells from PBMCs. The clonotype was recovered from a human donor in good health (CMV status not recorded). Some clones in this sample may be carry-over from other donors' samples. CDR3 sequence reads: CASSLGGQGGEKLFF. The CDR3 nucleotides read TGTGCCAGCAGCTTGGGGGGGCAGGGAGGCGAAAAACTGTTTTTT.